Below, 3 T cell receptor beta chains from the same sample are listed, as sequenced in a study of T-cell reconstitution after alpha-beta-depleted transplantation in children (dated by TCRdb to about 2016). Libraries came from PCR. The instrument given in TCRdb is Illumina HiSeq 2500. To normalize quantification of the TCRbeta repertoire, the TCR libraries were built with molecular barcoding that relied on unique molecular identifiers. The public reads were reprocessed in TCRdb via fastp at Q25 and MiXCR, keeping in-frame beta chains. Every CDR3 protein is listed once, alongside the most common genes and DNA of its rows. The sample table records 200,000 to 300,000 distinct CDR3 sequences; about 11% of these occur just once. The top ten clones comprise over 2.5% of the sample. Sequencing used PBMCs from the stem cell graft donor, obtained from the stem cell graft. All receptors derive from a human donor who donated a stem cell graft to a child with acute lymphoblastic leukemia.

This clonotype was picked up many times. The chain has TRBV5-1 and TRBJ2-7; the match to TRBD1 covers 8 bases. Germline CDR1 SGHRS, CDR2 YFSETQ. CDR3 size: 14 residues. After removal of 1 base from V and 4 bases from J, the junction contained 4 bases not matched to a gene. In nucleotides, the CDR3 is TGCGCCAGCAGCTTGCCAGGGGGCGCTTACGAGCAGTACTTC. As protein: CASSLPGGAYEQYF.

The table lists this clonotype with many counts. This chain uses TRBV5-1 with TRBJ1-5; tentatively, D is TRBD1 (6 bases). CDR1 is SGHRS and CDR2 is YFSETQ in the germline V gene. Trimming removed 4 bases at V and 4 bases at J, with 15 bases between. The CDR3 runs 15 residues. As DNA, the CDR3 is TGCGCCAGCAGCCTGAATTGGGGGCGGAATCAGCCCCAGCATTTT. This gives the protein CASSLNWGRNQPQHF.

This clonotype was counted a single time. The V call is TRBV7-6, the J call TRBJ2-5; 10 bases align to TRBD1. V gave up 4 bases and J gave up 5 bases; unmatched junction bases: 7. The CDR3 loop spans 15 amino acids. Germline CDR1 reads SGHVS; CDR2 reads FNYEAQ. Here the CDR3 DNA reads TGTGCCAGCAGCTCACAGACAGGGGGCTTGGAGACCCAGTACTTC. Its protein product is CASSSQTGGLETQYF.